A single T cell receptor beta chain is shown here with its context. Its antigen is currently unknown. In patients chosen for sequencing, flow cytometry had shown CD8+CD57+ cell expansion. The sample is drawn from a study of CD8+CD57+ T cells in acquired aplastic anemia. V lost 7 bases and J lost 7, with 20 bases in between. Germline CDR1 is MNHNS and CDR2 is SASEGT. This CDR3 has 15 residues. Overall study findings and caveats: Simpson's diversity of CD8+ cells was not significantly different in patients compared with controls.

TCR beta VDJ and CDR3 profiling used genomic DNA as template. A single record per CDR3 protein comes from TCRdb applying MiXCR to the reads. The table includes some 150,000 distinct CDR3 sequences, 40% to 55% detected once. Sequencing was carried out using sorted CD4+, CD8+, or CD8+CD57+ T cells (not recorded which) from PBMCs. The source is a human donor with aplastic anemia. The chain is built from TRBV6-1 and TRBJ2-1; D is undetermined. The CDR3 DNA is TGTGCCAGCAAAACCCAAGTTGGAGTTTGGAATGAGCAGTTCTTC. Translating it yields CASKTQVGVWNEQFF.